This T cell receptor (beta chain) was captured in a study of cytomegalovirus exposure and HLA in healthy donors. Study overall: Most genotyped donors, approximately 81% of some 400, had Caucasian-associated genetic ancestry. Regarding the study as a whole: Reported performance of the classifier showed diagnosis of cytomegalovirus status with high specificity and sensitivity. Analysis was performed later, and it showed HLA-associated TCR beta chains to be more clonally expanded than equally common others. Some segments of the V type, notably TRBV6-2 and TRBV6-3, were excluded as indistinguishable.

V was clipped by 5 bases and J by 1 base, with 8 bases between them. This CDR3 is built from 14 residues. Per the germline V gene, CDR1 is LNHDA and CDR2 is SQIVND (reference sequence). Comment on this clone: The antigen is not known.

The study ran its PCR with 60 Vbeta and 13 Jbeta primers. Libraries were prepared by immunoSEQ multiplex PCR; TCRdb keeps only in-frame clonotypes and omits some of them. The table shows more than 55,000 clones, with 83% occurring only once. This clonotype was sampled from a human donor in good health. Sequencing was performed on PBMCs. The V and J genes are TRBV19 and TRBJ1-4; D not resolved. This chain's CDR3 is CASSSQITNEKLFF. The CDR3 DNA follows: TGTGCCAGTAGTTCACAGATAACTAATGAAAAACTGTTTTTT.